This T cell receptor beta chain emerged from a study of T cell responses to AZD1222 COVID-19 vaccine. On this clone itself: Its antigen is still unknown.

The data were produced by immunoSEQ multiplex PCR, yet TCRdb's version contains in-frame clones alone and is incomplete. This table holds some 150,000 clones, about 90% found once. Overall study findings and caveats: Reportedly, nearly half the spike-specific TCRs target unmutated variant regions. White British donors predominated, females outnumbered males, and clonal diversity was possibly underestimated. Across the whole spike, CD4 TCRs peaked at regions 160-218 and 743-854. Spike-specific TCR breadth and depth grew following two AZD1222 doses.

The CDR3 extends over 13 amino acids. V was clipped by 1 base and J by 7 bases, with 8 bases between them. The V gene's germline CDR1 is GTSNPN and CDR2 SVGIG (reference sequence). The specimen comprised peripheral blood, sampled on day 0 of MenACWY control vaccination. This sequence joins TRBV30 and TRBJ1-6; D is unclear. This TCR derives from an adult in good health. The DNA of the CDR3 is TGTGCCTGGAGTGCAGAGGTGAATTCACCCCTCCACTTT. The encoded protein is CAWSAEVNSPLHF.